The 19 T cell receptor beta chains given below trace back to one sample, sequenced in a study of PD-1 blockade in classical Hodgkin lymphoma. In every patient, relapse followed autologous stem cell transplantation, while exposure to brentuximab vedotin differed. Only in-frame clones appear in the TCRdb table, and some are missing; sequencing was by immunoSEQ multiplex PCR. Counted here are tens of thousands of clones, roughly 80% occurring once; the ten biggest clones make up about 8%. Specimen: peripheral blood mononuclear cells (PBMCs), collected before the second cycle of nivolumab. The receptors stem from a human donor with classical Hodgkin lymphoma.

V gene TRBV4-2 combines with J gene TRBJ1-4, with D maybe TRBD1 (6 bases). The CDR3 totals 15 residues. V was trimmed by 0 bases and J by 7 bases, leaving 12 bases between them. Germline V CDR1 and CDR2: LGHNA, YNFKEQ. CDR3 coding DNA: TGTGCCAGCAGCCAAGAACCAGGGGCGGGTGAAAAACTGTTTTTT. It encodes CASSQEPGAGEKLFF.

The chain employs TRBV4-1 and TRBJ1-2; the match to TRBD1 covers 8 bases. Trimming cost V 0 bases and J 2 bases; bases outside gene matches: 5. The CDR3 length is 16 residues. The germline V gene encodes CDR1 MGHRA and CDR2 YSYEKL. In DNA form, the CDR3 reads TGCGCCAGCAGCCAAGATAGGACAGGGAGGAACTATGGCTACACCTTC. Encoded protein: CASSQDRTGRNYGYTF.

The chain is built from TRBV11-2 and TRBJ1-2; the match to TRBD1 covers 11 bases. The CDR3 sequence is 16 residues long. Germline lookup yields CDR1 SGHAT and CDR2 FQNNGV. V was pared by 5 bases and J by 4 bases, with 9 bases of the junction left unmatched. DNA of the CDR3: TGTGCCAGCAGCCCCACTGGGACAGGGGGGTTCTATGGCTACACCTTC. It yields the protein CASSPTGTGGFYGYTF.

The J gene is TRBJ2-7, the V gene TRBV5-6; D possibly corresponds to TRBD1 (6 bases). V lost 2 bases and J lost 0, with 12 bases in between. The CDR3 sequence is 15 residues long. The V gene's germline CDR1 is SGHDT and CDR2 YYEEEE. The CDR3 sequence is CASSFRAGASYEQYF. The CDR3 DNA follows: TGTGCCAGCAGCTTCCGGGCAGGGGCCTCCTACGAGCAGTACTTC.

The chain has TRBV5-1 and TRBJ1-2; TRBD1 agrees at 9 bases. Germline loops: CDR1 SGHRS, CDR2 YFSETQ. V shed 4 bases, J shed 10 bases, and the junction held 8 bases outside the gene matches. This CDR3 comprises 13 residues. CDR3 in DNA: TGCGCCAGCAGCCCAAGGGGACAGGGTACCTACACCTTC. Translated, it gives CASSPRGQGTYTF.

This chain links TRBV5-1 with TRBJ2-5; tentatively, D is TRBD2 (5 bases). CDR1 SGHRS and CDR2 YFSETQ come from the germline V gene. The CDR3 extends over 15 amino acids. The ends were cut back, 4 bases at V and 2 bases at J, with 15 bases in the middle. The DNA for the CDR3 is TGCGCCAGCAGCCCGGCGGTAGCGCCACAAGAGACCCAGTACTTC. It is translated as CASSPAVAPQETQYF.

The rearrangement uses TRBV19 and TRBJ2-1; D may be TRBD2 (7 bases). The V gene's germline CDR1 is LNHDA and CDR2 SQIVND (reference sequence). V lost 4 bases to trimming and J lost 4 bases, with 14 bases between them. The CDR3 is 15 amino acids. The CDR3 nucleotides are TGTGCCAGTAGTAATCGCGCGGGGGCATACAATGAGCAGTTCTTC. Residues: CASSNRAGAYNEQFF.

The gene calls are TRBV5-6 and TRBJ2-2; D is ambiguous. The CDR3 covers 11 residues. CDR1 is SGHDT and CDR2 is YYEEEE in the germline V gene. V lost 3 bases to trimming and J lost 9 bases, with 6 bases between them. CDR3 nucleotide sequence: TGTGCCAGCAGCTCCGTGCGGGAGCTGTTTTTT. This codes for CASSSVRELFF.

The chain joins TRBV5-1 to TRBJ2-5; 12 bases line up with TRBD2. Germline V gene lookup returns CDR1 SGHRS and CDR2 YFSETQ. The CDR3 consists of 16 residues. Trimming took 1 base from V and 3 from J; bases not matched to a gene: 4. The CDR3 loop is CASSLRLAGGEETQYF. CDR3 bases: TGCGCCAGCAGCTTGCGCCTAGCGGGGGGGGAAGAGACCCAGTACTTC.

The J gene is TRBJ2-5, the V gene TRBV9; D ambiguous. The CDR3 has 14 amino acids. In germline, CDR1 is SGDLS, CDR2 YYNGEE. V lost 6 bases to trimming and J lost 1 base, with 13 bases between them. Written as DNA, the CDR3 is TGTGCCAGCAACCAAAACCGGGCCCAAGAGACCCAGTACTTC. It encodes CASNQNRAQETQYF.

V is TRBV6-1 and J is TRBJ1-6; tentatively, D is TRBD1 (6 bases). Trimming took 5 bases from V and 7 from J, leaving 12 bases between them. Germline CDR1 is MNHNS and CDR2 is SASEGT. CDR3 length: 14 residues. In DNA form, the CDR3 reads TGTGCCAGCAGTACGGACAGATCAAATTCACCCCTCCACTTT. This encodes CASSTDRSNSPLHF.

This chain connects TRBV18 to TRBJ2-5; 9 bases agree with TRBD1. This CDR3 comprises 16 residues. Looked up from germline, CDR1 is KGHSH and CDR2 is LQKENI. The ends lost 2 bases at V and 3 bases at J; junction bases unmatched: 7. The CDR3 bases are TGTGCCAGCTCACCAACGGGACAGGGTATGAAAGAGACCCAGTACTTC. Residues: CASSPTGQGMKETQYF.

The CDR3, as DNA: TGTGCCAGCAGTTACAAATTCCTAGCGGGGCTCTACGAGCAGTACTTC. Its translation is CASSYKFLAGLYEQYF. V gene TRBV6-5 combines with J gene TRBJ2-7, with 9 bases matching TRBD2. CDR1 MNHEY and CDR2 SVGAGI come from the germline V gene. CDR3 size: 16 residues. The ends lost 2 bases at V and 3 bases at J; junction bases unmatched: 8.

CDR3 protein: CATQLELNTEAFF. The CDR3 DNA follows: TGTGCCACCCAGCTCGAATTGAACACTGAAGCTTTCTTT. The chain couples TRBV28 to TRBJ1-1; no firm D call. The CDR3 has 13 amino acids. Deletions cut 10 bases from V and 0 bases from J, with 12 bases between. CDR1 is MDHEN, CDR2 SYDVKM, per germline.

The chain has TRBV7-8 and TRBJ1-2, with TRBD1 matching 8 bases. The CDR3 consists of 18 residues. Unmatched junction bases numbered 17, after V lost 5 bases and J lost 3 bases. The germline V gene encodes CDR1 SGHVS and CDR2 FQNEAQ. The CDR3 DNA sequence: TGTGCCAGCAGCCCAAGCCCGGGACAGGTAAAGGGCTACTATGGCTACACCTTC. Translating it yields CASSPSPGQVKGYYGYTF.

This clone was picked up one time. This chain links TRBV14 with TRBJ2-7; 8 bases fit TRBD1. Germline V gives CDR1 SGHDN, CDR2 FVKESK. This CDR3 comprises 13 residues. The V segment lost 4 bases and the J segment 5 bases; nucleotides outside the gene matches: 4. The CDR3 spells CASSPDRVNEQYF. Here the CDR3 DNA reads TGTGCCAGCAGCCCGGACAGGGTGAACGAGCAGTACTTC.

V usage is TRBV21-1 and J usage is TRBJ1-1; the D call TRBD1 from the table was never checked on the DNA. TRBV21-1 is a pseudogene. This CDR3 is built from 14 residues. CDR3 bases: TGTGCCAGCAGCAAAGGTGGACAGGGCCATGAAGCTTTCTTT. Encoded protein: CASSKGGQGHEAFF.

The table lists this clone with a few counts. The CDR3: CASSQVSGGAFSYNEQFF. The CDR3 nucleotides are TGCGCCAGCAGCCAAGTGAGCGGGGGGGCATTCTCCTACAATGAGCAGTTCTTC. The chain links TRBV4-3 to TRBJ2-1; 10 bases are a match to TRBD2. CDR3 length: 18 residues. Germline V CDR1 and CDR2: LGHNA, YSLEER. Losses at the gene ends were 1 base for V and 0 bases for J; bases not matched to a gene: 6.

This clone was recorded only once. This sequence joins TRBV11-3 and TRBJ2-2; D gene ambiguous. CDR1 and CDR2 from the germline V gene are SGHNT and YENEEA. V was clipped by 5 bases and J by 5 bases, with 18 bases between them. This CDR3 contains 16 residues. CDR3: CASSPQGQLPTGELFF. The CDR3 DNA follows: TGTGCCAGCAGCCCCCAAGGTCAGCTACCTACCGGGGAGCTGTTTTTT.